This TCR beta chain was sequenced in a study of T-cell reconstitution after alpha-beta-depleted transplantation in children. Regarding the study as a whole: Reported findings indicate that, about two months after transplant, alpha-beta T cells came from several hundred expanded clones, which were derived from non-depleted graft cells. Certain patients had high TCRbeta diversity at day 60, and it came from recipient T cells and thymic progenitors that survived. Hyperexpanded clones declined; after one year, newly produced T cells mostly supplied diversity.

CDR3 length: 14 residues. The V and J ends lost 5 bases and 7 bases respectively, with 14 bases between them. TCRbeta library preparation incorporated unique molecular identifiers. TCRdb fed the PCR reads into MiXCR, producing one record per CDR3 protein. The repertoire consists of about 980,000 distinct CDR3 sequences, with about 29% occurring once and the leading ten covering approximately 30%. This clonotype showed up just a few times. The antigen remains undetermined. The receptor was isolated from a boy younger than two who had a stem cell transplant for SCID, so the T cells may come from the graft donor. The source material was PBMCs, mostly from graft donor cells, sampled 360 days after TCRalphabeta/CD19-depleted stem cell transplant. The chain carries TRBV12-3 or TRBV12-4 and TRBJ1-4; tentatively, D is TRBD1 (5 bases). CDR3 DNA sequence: TGTGCCAGCAGTCGACACGGGGCGGGTGAAAAACTGTTTTTT. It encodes CASSRHGAGEKLFF.